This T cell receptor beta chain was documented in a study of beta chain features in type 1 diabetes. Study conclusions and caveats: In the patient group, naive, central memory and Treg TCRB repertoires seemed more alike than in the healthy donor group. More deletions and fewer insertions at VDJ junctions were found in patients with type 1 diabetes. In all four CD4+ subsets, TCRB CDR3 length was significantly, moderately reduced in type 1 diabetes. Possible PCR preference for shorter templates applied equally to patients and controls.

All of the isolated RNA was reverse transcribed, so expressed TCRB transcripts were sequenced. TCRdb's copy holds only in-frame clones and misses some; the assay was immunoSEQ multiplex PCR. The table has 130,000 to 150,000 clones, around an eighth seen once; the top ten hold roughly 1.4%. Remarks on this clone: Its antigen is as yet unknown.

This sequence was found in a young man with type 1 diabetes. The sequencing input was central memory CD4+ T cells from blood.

CDR3 sequence (DNA): TGTGCCAGCTCACCACCGGTTACCGGGGGCTCCTACGAGCAGTACTTC. The encoded protein is CASSPPVTGGSYEQYF. The rearrangement joins TRBV18 to TRBJ2-7; D possibly corresponds to TRBD2 (6 bases). The V end lost 0 bases, the J end lost 0 bases, and 12 bases lay between the germline ends. The germline V gene has CDR1 KGHSH and CDR2 LQKENI. CDR3 length equals 16 residues.